The 12 T cell receptor beta chains listed next were all sequenced from one sample in a study of shared clonotypes between healthy human individuals. Clones were sequenced by immunoSEQ multiplex PCR, and TCRdb holds only the in-frame ones, with some missing. Of hundreds of thousands of clones in the sample, roughly 72% are singletons; the top ten hold around 2%. Sequencing used memory CD4+ T cells sorted from blood. Subset noted: CD45RA-negative fraction. These receptors were taken from a woman aged 30 to 39 in good health.

The V gene is TRBV11-3, the J gene TRBJ2-5; the match to TRBD1 covers 8 bases. V gave up 1 base and J gave up 5 bases; unmatched junction bases: 6. Germline values: CDR1 SGHNT, CDR2 YENEEA. This CDR3 has 15 amino acids. The CDR3 sequence: CASSLGRTGKETQYF. As DNA, the CDR3 is TGTGCCAGCAGCTTAGGACGGACAGGGAAGGAGACCCAGTACTTC.

The V call is TRBV19, the J call TRBJ2-1; D possibly corresponds to TRBD2 (5 bases). The CDR3 has 15 amino acids. The V gene lost 3 bases and the J gene lost 0 bases, with 9 bases spanning the gap. The germline gives CDR1 LNHDA, CDR2 SQIVND (reference sequence). CDR3 residues: CASSIQAGSYNEQFF. The DNA for the CDR3 is TGTGCCAGTAGTATCCAGGCGGGCTCCTACAATGAGCAGTTCTTC.

The chain uses TRBV5-1 and TRBJ2-3; 15 bases are shared with TRBD2. With V trimmed by 3 bases and J by 4 bases, 6 bases remained unmatched. The CDR3 spans 17 residues. CDR1 and CDR2 from the germline V gene are SGHRS and YFSETQ. The CDR3: CASSWGLAGGLADTQYF. Written as DNA, the CDR3 is TGCGCCAGCAGCTGGGGACTAGCGGGAGGTTTGGCAGATACGCAGTATTTT.

The chain has TRBV9 and TRBJ1-3; perhaps TRBD1 as D (5 bases). V was clipped by 0 bases and J by 0 bases, with 7 bases between them. Germline CDR1 and CDR2: SGDLS and YYNGEE. This CDR3 is built from 15 residues. The CDR3 DNA sequence: TGTGCCAGCAGCGTAGAGGGGTCCTCTGGAAACACCATATATTTT. Translating it yields CASSVEGSSGNTIYF.

The rearrangement uses TRBV28 and TRBJ1-5; D may be TRBD1 (6 bases). V was pared by 7 bases and J by 2 bases, with 9 bases between. The CDR3 contains 13 residues. Germline V gene lookup returns CDR1 MDHEN and CDR2 SYDVKM. The CDR3 nucleotides read TGTGCCAGCATCCCAGGGGGCAATCAGCCCCAGCATTTT. Translated: CASIPGGNQPQHF.

The V call is TRBV7-9, the J call TRBJ2-3; 8 nucleotides line up with TRBD1. CDR1 SEHNR and CDR2 FQNEAQ come from the germline V gene (reference sequence). This CDR3 is built from 13 residues. Losses at the gene ends were 7 bases for V and 2 bases for J; bases not matched to a gene: 2. The CDR3 reads CASTQGVTDTQYF. The DNA for the CDR3 is TGTGCCAGCACACAGGGGGTCACAGATACGCAGTATTTT.

V is TRBV4-1 and J is TRBJ1-1, with a tentative D call TRBD1 (6 bases). The CDR3 has 16 residues. Trimming shortened V by 0 bases and J by 1 base, and 12 bases separated the two germline ends. Germline loops: CDR1 MGHRA, CDR2 YSYEKL. The CDR3 is CASSQDQGPRNTEAFF. The DNA for the CDR3 is TGCGCCAGCAGCCAAGATCAGGGGCCGAGGAACACTGAAGCTTTCTTT.

Only a few counts were recorded for this clone. The V gene is TRBV10-1, the J gene TRBJ2-3; D is perhaps TRBD2 (6 bases). The V gene lost 5 bases and the J gene lost 1 base, with 13 bases spanning the gap. Germline values: CDR1 WNHNN, CDR2 SYGVQD (reference sequence). The CDR3 totals 15 residues. The CDR3 DNA follows: TGCGCCAGCAGTAGCCGCGGAGGGGGCACAGATACGCAGTATTTT. Encoded protein: CASSSRGGGTDTQYF.

V is TRBV29-1 and J is TRBJ1-4, with 7 positions matching TRBD1. The junction had 7 bases not matched to a gene; V was cut back by 6 bases and J by 3 bases. The CDR3 is 14 residues long. Germline V lookup: CDR1 SQVTM, CDR2 ANQGSEA. The CDR3 DNA reads as TGCAGCGTCTCCGCCGGGACAGCTAATGAAAAACTGTTTTTT. Its protein is CSVSAGTANEKLFF.

The CDR3 spells CASSGTGRIFGYTF. The CDR3 DNA sequence: TGTGCCAGCAGTGGGACGGGACGGATTTTTGGCTACACCTTC. The chain employs TRBV28 and TRBJ1-2; D is perhaps TRBD1 (5 bases). The length of the CDR3 is 14 residues. The V end lost 5 bases, the J end lost 7 bases, and 17 bases lay between the germline ends. Germline V gene sequence: CDR1 MDHEN, CDR2 SYDVKM.

V gene TRBV7-9 combines with J gene TRBJ2-3; D remains unclear. Germline V gives CDR1 SEHNR, CDR2 FQNEAQ (reference sequence). Trimming pared 9 bases from V and 6 bases from J, leaving 10 bases between. The CDR3 has 11 residues. The CDR3 DNA reads TGTGCCAGTGCTAGATACGATACGCAGTATTTT. Its protein is CASARYDTQYF. Full variable domain (rest looked up from reference TRBV7-9 and TRBJ2-3): DTGVSQNPRHKITKRGQNVTFRCDPISEHNRLYWYRQTLGQGPEFLTYFQNEAQLEKSRLLSDRFSAERPKGSFSTLEIQRTEQGDSAMYLCASARYDTQYFGPGTRLTVL.

The CDR3 sequence is CASSSSAGVTEAFF. Here the CDR3 DNA reads TGCGCCAGCAGCTCGTCTGCAGGGGTCACTGAAGCTTTCTTT. The chain joins TRBV5-1 to TRBJ1-1; perhaps TRBD1 as D (6 bases). Trimming removed 3 bases from V and 4 bases from J, with 13 bases in between. Germline lookup yields CDR1 SGHRS and CDR2 YFSETQ. The CDR3 runs to 14 residues. The full variable domain, with the rest looked up from reference TRBV5-1 and TRBJ1-1, is KAGVTQTPRYLIKTRGQQVTLSCSPISGHRSVSWYQQTPGQGLQFLFEYFSETQRNKGNFPGRFSGRQFSNSRSEMNVSTLELGDSALYLCASSSSAGVTEAFFGQGTRLTVV.